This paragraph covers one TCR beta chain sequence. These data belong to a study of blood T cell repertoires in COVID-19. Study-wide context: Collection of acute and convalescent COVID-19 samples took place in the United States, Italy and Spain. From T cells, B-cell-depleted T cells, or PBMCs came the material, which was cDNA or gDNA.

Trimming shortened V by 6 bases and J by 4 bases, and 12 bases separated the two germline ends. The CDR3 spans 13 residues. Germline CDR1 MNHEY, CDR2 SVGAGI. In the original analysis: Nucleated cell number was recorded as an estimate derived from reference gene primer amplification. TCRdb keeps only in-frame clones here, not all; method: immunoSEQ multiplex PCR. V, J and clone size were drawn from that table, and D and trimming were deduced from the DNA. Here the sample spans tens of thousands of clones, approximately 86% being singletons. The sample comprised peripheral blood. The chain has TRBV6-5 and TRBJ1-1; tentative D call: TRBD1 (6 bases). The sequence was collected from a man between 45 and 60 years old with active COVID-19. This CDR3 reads CASSLHRATEAFF. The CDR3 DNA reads TGTGCCAGCAGCCTACACAGGGCCACTGAAGCTTTCTTT.